This TCR beta chain was obtained from a study of long-term antiretroviral therapy in people with HIV. Study results and caveats: All time points showed a repertoire dominated by clones expanded before ART. Whereas controls had wider CDR3 length ranges, HIV repertoires had narrower ones.

Per individual, the PBMC samples numbered at least one pre-ART and at least two post-ART. Survey level was the resolution at which the v3.0 immunoSEQ assay ran. Profiling relied on immunoSEQ multiplex PCR, and the TCRdb table lists in-frame clones only, not all of them. The sample includes about 30,000 clones, 94% of them seen just once. About this clone itself: What it recognizes is unknown.

With 1 base removed from V and 1 base from J, the gap between germline ends came to 8 bases. The CDR3 has 14 amino acids. CDR1 GTSNPN and CDR2 SVGIG come from the germline V gene (reference sequence). This clonotype was sampled from a man aged 50-59 years with HIV. The rearrangement uses TRBV30 and TRBJ1-5; a weak D match, TRBD1 (6 bases). Sequencing was performed on unsorted PBMCs, taken more than 7.1 years after starting antiretroviral therapy. The CDR3 bases are TGTGCCTGGAGTGATGGACAGAGCAATCAGCCCCAGCATTTT. Translated: CAWSDGQSNQPQHF.